The next 2 T cell receptor beta chains were all read from a single sample in a study of blood T cell repertoires in COVID-19. Produced via immunoSEQ multiplex PCR; TCRdb's table is partial and in-frame only. The sample records about 49,000 clones, over 75% being singletons. The material sequenced was peripheral blood. Every receptor here comes from a human donor in a cohort sampled during active COVID-19.

J is TRBJ2-5 and V is TRBV6-5, with TRBD1 identical over 9 bases. Germline CDR1 MNHEY, CDR2 SVGAGI. The junction had 10 bases not matched to a gene; V was cut back by 6 bases and J by 5 bases. This CDR3 has 15 residues. For the CDR3, the DNA is TGTGCCAGCAGCTTAACAGGGGGCGCAGGGGAGACCCAGTACTTC. It yields the protein CASSLTGGAGETQYF.

The genes are TRBV20-1 and TRBJ2-6; D unresolved. The germline gives CDR1 DFQATT, CDR2 SNEGSKA (reference sequence). This CDR3 contains 12 residues. Deletions cut 3 bases from V and 4 bases from J, with 4 bases between. CDR3 sequence: CSASSGANVLTF. In DNA, the CDR3 is TGCAGTGCTAGTTCGGGGGCCAACGTCCTGACTTTC.